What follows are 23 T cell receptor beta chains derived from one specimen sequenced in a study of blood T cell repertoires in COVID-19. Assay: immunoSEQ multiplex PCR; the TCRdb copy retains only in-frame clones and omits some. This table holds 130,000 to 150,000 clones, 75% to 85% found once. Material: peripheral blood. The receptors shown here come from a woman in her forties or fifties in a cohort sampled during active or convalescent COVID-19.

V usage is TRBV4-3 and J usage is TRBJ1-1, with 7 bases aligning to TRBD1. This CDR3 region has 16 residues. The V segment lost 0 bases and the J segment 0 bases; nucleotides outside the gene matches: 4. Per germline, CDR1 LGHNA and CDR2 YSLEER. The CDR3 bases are TGCGCCAGCAGCCAAGATTGGGGGACAGTGAACACTGAAGCTTTCTTT. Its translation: CASSQDWGTVNTEAFF.

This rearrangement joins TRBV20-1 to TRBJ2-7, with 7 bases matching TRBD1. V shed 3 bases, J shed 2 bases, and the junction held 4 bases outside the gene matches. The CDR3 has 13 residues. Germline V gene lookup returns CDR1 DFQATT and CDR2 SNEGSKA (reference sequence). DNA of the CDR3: TGCAGTGCTAGTAGGGGGCCTCCCTACGAGCAGTACTTC. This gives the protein CSASRGPPYEQYF.

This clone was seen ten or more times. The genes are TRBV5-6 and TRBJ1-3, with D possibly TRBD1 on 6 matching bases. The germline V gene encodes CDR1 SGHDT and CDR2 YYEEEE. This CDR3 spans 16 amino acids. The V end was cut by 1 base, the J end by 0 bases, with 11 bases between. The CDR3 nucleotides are TGTGCCAGCAGCTTGACTGGACAGAACTCTGGAAACACCATATATTTT. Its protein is CASSLTGQNSGNTIYF.

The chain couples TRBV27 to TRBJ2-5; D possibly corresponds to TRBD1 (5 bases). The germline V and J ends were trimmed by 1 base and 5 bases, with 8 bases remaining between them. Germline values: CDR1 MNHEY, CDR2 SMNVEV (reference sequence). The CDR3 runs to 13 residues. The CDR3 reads CASSLWGGETQYF. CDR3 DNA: TGTGCCAGCAGTTTATGGGGCGGCGAGACCCAGTACTTC.

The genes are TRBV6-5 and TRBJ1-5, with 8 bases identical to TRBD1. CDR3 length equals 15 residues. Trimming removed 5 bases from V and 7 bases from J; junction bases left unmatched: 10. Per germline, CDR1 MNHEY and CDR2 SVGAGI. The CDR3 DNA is TGTGCCAGCAGTACCCGGACAGGGTTCAACCAGCCCCAGCATTTT. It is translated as CASSTRTGFNQPQHF.

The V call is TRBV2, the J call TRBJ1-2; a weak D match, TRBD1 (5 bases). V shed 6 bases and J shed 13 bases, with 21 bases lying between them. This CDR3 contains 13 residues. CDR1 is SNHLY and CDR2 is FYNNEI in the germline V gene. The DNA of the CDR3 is TGTGCCAGCAGGCCGGGGGACCCGAGGACGTGCACCTTC. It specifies CASRPGDPRTCTF.

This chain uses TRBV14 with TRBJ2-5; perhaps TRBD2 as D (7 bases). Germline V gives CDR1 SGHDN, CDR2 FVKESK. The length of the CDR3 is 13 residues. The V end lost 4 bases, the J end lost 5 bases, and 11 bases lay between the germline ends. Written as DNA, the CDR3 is TGTGCCAGCAGCCGGGGGGGCTCGGAGACCCAGTACTTC. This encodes CASSRGGSETQYF.

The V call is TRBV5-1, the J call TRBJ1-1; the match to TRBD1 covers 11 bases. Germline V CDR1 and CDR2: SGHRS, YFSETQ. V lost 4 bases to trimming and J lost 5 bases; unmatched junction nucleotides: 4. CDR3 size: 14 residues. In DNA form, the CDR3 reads TGCGCCAGCAGCCCGGGGACAGGGGGTACTGAAGCTTTCTTT. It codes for CASSPGTGGTEAFF.

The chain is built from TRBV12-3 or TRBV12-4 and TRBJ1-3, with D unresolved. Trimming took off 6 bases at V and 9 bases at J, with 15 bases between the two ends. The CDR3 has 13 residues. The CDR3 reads CASSSLTPGTIYF. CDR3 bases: TGTGCCAGCAGCTCCTTGACGCCGGGCACCATATATTTT.

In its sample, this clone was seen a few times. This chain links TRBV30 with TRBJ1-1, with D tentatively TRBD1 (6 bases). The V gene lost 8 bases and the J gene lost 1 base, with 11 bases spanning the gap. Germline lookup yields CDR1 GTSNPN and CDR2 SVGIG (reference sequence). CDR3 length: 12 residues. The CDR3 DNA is TGTGCCGTCCCGGGACAGAACACTGAAGCTTTCTTT. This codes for CAVPGQNTEAFF.

This chain's CDR3 is CASSFRRDSPLHF. CDR3 sequence (DNA): TGTGCCAGCAGCTTCCGGAGGGATTCACCCCTCCACTTT. The rearrangement uses TRBV13 and TRBJ1-6; no clear D gene. CDR3 length equals 13 residues. V was trimmed by 3 bases and J by 8 bases, leaving 8 bases between them. Germline V CDR1 and CDR2: PRHDT, FYEKMQ (reference sequence).

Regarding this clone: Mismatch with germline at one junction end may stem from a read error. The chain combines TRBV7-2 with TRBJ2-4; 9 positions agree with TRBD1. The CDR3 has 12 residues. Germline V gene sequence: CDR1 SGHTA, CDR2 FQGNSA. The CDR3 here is CASSLGTGQGLF. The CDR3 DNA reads TGTGCCAGCAGCTTAGGGACGGGACAGGGTCTTTTC.

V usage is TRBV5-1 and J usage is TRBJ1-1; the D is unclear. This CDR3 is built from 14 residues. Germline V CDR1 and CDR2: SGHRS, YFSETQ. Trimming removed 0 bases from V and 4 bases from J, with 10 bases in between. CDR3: CASSLGGLATEAFF. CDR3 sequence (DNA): TGCGCCAGCAGCTTGGGAGGGTTGGCCACTGAAGCTTTCTTT.

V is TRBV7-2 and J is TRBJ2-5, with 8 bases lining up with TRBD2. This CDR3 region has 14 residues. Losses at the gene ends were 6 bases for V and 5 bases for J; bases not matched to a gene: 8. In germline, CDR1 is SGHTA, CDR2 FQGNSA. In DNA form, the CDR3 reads TGTGCCAGCAGGCTTAGCGGGACCGAGGAGACCCAGTACTTC. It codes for CASRLSGTEETQYF.

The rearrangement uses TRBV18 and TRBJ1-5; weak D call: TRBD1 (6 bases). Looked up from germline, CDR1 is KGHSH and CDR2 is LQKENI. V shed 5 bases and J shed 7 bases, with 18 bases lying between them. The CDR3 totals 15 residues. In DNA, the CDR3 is TGTGCCAGCTCAGACAACACAGGGAAGGTCCAGCCCCAGCATTTT. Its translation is CASSDNTGKVQPQHF. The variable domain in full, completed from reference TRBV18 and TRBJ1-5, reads NAGVMQNPRHLVRRRGQEARLRCSPMKGHSHVYWYRQLPEEGLKFMVYLQKENIIDESGMPKERFSAEFPKEGPSILRIQQVVRGDSAAYFCASSDNTGKVQPQHFGDGTRLSIL.

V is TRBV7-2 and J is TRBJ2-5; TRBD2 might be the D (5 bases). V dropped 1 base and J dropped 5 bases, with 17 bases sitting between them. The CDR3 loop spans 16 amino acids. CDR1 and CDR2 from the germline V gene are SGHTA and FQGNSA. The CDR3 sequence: CASSLGTLPEVETQYF. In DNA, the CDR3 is TGTGCCAGCAGCTTAGGTACACTCCCGGAGGTGGAGACCCAGTACTTC.

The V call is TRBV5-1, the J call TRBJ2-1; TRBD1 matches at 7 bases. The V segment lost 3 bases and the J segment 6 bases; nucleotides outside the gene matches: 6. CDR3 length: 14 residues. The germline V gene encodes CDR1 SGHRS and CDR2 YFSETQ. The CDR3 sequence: CASSSGTAINEQFF. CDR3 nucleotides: TGCGCCAGCAGCTCAGGGACAGCCATCAATGAGCAGTTCTTC.

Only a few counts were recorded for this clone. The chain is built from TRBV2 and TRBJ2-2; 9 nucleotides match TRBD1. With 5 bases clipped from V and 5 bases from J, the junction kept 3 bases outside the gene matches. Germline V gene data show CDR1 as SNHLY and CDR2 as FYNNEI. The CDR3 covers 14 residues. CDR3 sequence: CASSSGTGTGELFF. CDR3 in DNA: TGTGCCAGCAGTTCCGGGACAGGGACCGGGGAGCTGTTTTTT. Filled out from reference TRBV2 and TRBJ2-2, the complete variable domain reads EPEVTQTPSHQVTQMGQEVILRCVPISNHLYFYWYRQILGQKVEFLVSFYNNEISEKSEIFDDQFSVERPDGSNFTLKIRSTKLEDSAMYFCASSSGTGTGELFFGEGSRLTVL.

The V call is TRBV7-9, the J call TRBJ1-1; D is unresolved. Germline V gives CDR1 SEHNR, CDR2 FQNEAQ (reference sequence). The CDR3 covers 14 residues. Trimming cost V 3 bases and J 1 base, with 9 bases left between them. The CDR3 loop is CASSLGSENTEAFF. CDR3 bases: TGTGCCAGCAGCTTGGGCTCAGAGAACACTGAAGCTTTCTTT.

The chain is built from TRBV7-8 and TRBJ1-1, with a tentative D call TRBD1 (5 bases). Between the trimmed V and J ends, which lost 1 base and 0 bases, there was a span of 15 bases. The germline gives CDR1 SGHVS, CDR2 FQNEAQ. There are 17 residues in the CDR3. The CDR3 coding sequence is TGTGCCAGCAGCTTAGTAGCCGGGGGGAGGATGAACACTGAAGCTTTCTTT. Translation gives CASSLVAGGRMNTEAFF.

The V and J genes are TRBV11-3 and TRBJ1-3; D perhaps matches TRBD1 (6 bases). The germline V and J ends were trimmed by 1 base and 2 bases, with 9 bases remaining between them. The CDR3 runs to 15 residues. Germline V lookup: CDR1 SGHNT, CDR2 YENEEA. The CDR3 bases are TGTGCCAGCAGCTTAGGAGGGGGAGCTGGAAACACCATATATTTT. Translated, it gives CASSLGGGAGNTIYF.

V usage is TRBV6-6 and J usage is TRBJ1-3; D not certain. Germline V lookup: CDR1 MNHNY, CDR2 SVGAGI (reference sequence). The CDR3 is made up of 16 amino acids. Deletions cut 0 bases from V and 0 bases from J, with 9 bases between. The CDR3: CASSYSSSSSGNTIYF. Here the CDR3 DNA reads TGTGCCAGCAGTTACTCTTCCAGTTCCTCTGGAAACACCATATATTTT.

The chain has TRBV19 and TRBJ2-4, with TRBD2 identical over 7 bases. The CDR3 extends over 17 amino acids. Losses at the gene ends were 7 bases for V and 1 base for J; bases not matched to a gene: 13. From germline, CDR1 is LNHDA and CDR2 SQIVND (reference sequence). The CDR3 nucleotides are TGTGCCAGTACCAACCCTAGCGGATCCTTGGCCAAAAACATTCAGTACTTC. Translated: CASTNPSGSLAKNIQYF.